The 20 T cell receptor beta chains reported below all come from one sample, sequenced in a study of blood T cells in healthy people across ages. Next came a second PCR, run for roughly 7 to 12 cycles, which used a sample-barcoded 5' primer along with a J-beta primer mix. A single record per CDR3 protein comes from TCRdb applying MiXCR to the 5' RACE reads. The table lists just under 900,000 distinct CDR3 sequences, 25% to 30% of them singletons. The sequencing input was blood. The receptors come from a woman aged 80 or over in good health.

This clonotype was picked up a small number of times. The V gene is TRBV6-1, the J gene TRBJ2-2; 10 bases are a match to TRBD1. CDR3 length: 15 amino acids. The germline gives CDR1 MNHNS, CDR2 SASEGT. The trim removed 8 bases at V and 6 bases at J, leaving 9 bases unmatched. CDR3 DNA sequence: TGTGCCAGCGGACCCGGGACAGGGGCGGCCGGGGAGCTGTTTTTT. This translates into CASGPGTGAAGELFF.

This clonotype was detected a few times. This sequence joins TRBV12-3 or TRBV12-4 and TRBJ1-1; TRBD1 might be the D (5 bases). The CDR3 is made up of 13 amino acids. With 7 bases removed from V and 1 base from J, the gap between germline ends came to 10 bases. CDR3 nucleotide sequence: TGTGCCAGCACTACGGGGACGAACACTGAAGCTTTCTTT. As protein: CASTTGTNTEAFF.

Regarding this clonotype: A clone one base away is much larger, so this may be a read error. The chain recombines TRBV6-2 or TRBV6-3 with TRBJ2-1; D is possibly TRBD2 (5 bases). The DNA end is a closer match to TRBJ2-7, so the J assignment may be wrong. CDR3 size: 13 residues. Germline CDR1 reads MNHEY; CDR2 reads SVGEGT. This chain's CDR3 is CASRRTSYNEQYF. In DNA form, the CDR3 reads TGTGCCAGCAGGCGGACTTCCTACAATGAGCAGTACTTC.

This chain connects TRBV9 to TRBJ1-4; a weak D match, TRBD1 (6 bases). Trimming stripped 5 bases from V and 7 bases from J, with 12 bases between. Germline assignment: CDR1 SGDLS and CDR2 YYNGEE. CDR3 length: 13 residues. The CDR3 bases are TGTGCCAGCAGAGGGGGGAATGGTGAAAAACTGTTTTTT. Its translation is CASRGGNGEKLFF.

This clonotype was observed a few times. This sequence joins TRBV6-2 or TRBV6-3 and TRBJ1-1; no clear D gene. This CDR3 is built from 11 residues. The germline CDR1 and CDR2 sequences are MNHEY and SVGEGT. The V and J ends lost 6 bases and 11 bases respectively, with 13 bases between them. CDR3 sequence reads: CASSQKHGAFF. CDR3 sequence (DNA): TGTGCCAGCAGCCAAAAACACGGGGCTTTCTTT.

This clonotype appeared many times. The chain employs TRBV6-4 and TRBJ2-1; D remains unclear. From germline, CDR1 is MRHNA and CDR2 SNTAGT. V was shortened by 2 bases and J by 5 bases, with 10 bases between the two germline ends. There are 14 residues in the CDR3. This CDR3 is CASSDPHVDNEQFF. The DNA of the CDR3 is TGTGCCAGCAGTGACCCCCACGTAGACAATGAGCAGTTCTTC.

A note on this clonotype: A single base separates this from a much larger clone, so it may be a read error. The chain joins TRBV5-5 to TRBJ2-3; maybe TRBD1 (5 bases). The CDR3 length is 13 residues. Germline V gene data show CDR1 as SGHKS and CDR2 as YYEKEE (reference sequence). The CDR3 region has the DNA TGTGCCAACAGCTTGGCAGGGTTCGATACGCAGTATTTT. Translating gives CANSLAGFDTQYF.

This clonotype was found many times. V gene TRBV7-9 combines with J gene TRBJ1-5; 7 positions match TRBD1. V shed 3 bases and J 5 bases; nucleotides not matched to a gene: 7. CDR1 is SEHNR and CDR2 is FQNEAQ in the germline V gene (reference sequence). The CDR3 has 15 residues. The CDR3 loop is CASSLGTGDYQPQHF. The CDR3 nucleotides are TGTGCCAGCAGCTTGGGTACAGGGGACTATCAGCCCCAGCATTTT.

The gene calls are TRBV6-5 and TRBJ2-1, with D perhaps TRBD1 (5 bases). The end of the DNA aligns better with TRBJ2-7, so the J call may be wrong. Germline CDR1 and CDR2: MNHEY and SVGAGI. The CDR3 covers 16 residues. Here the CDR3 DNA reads TGTGCCAGCAACCCCCTGCAGGGTTCCATCTACAATGAGCAGTACTTC. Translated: CASNPLQGSIYNEQYF.

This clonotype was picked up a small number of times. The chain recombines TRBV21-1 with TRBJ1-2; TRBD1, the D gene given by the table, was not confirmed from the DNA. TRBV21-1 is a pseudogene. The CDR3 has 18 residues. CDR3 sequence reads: CASSKGFFGGRGDYGYTF. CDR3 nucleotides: TGTGCCAGCAGCAAAGGATTTTTTGGTGGCAGGGGGGACTATGGCTACACCTTC.

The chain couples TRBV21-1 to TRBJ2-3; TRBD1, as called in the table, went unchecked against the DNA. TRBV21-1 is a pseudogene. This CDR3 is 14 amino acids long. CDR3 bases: TGTGCCAGCAGCAAAGTCCGGGTTACAGATACGCAGTATTTT. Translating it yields CASSKVRVTDTQYF.

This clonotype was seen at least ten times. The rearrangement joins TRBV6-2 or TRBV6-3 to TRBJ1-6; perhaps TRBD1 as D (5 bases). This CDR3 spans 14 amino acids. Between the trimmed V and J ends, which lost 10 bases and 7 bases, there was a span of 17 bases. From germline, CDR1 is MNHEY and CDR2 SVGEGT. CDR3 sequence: CAIRQGTGNSPLHF. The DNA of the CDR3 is TGTGCCATACGTCAAGGGACGGGGAATTCACCCCTCCACTTT.

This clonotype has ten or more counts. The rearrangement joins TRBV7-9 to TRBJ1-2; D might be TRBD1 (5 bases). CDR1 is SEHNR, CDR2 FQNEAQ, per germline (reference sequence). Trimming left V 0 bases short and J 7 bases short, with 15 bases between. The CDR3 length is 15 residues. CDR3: CASSLAPGLQSGYTF. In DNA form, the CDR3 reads TGTGCCAGCAGCTTAGCGCCGGGACTTCAGAGTGGCTACACCTTC.

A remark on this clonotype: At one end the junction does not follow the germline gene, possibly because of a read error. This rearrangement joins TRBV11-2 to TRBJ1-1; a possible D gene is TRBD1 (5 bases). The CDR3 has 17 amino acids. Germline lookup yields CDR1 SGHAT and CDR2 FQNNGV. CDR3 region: CAGSLPRSGNRNTEAFF. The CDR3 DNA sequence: TGTGCCGGCAGCTTACCCAGGTCAGGGAATCGGAACACTGAAGCTTTCTTT.

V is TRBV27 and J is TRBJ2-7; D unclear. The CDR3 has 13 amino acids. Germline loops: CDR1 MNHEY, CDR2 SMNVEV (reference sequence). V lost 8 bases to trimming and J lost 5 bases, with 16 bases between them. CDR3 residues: CASSPRGSHEQYF. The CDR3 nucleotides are TGTGCCAGCTCCCCAAGAGGATCCCACGAGCAGTACTTC.

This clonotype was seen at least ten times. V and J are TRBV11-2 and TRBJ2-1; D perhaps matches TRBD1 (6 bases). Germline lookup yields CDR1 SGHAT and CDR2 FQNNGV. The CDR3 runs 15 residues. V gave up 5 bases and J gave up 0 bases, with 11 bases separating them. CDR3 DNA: TGTGCCAGCAGCAGGGGGACGAGCTCCTACAATGAGCAGTTCTTC. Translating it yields CASSRGTSSYNEQFF. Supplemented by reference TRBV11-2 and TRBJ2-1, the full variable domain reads EAGVAQSPRYKIIEKRQSVAFWCNPISGHATLYWYQQILGQGPKLLIQFQNNGVVDDSQLPKDRFSAERLKGVDSTLKIQPAKLEDSAVYLCASSRGTSSYNEQFFGPGTRLTVL.

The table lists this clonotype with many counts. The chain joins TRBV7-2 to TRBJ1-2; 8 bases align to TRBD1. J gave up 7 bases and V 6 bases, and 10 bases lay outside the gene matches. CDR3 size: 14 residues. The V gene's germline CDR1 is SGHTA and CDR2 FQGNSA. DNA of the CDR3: TGTGCCAGCAGACCTGACAGGGGACGCCTTGGCTACACCTTC. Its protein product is CASRPDRGRLGYTF.

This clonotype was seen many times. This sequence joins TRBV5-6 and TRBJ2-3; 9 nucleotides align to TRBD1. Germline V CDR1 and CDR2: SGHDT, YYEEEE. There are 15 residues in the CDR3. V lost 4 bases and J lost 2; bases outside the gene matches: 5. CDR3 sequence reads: CASSQNRGLTDTQYF. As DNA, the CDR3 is TGTGCCAGCAGCCAAAACAGGGGGCTCACAGATACGCAGTATTTT.

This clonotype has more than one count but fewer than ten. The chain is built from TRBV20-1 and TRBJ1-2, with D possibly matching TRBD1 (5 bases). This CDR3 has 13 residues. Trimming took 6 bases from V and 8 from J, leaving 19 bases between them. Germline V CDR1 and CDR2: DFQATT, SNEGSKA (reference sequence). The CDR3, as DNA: TGCAGTGCCAGGGCCGGTCGGGCTAGCGGCTACACCTTC. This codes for CSARAGRASGYTF.

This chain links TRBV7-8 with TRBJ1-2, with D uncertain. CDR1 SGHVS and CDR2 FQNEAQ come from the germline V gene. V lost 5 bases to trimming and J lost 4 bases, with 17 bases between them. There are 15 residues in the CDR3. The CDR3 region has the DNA TGTGCCAGCAGCCACCAAGGGAAGGTGACCTATGGCTACACCTTC. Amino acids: CASSHQGKVTYGYTF.